A selection of T cell receptor beta chains follows, all from one sample in a study of blood T cells in healthy people across ages. TCRdb reprocessed the 5' RACE reads with MiXCR, giving one entry per CDR3 protein. The sample carries 1.8 million or so distinct CDR3 sequences, around 42% recorded once. The specimen sequenced was blood. These receptors all come from a human donor in good health. Both conserved end residues are part of each CDR3. Fields, in order: D gene, clone size, J gene, V gene, CDR3 DNA, CDR3 protein. The D gene is left open where the match is weak. Clone size is shown for a subset of rows, as once, few, many or a class of expanded clone.

NA,NA,TRBJ2-3,TRBV10-3,TGTGCCATCACCGATAGCAGCACAGATACGCAGTATTTT,CAITDSSTDTQYF
NA,NA,TRBJ2-5,TRBV7-3,TGTGCCAGCAGCTTACACAGAAAAGAGACCCAGTACTTC,CASSLHRKETQYF
NA,NA,TRBJ1-3,TRBV20-1,TGCAGTGCCCCTGCCAGGGCTGCTGACACCATATATTTT,CSAPARAADTIYF
TRBD1,once,TRBJ1-6,TRBV28,TGTGCCAGCAGTTACAGGGGGTATGATTCACCCCTCCACTTT,CASSYRGYDSPLHF
NA,NA,TRBJ2-1,TRBV20-1,TGCAGTGCTAGAGATCTTGGGAGCGGAGGGACTCTCCTCAGTGAGCAGTTCTTC,CSARDLGSGGTLLSEQFF
TRBD2,few,TRBJ2-5,TRBV25-1,TGTGCCAGCAGTGAAATTGGAAGCGGGGAAGAGACCCAGTACTTC,CASSEIGSGEETQYF
TRBD1,few,TRBJ1-1,TRBV29-1,TGCAGTGTCCGACAGGGGAACACTGAAGCTTTCTTT,CSVRQGNTEAFF
TRBD1,NA,TRBJ2-3,TRBV10-3,TGTGCCATGTATTTGCCGGACAGGGGCTCAGATACGCAGTATTTT,CAMYLPDRGSDTQYF
NA,few,TRBJ2-7,TRBV7-8,TGTGCCAGCAGCCGATCATCGACCTACGAGCAGTACTTC,CASSRSSTYEQYF
NA,NA,TRBJ1-6,TRBV7-2,TGTGCCAGCAGCTTAATGGGTAGGGTTGAGGAATCACCCCTCCACTTT,CASSLMGRVEESPLHF
NA,NA,TRBJ2-7,TRBV20-1,TGCAGTGCTAGAAGCCCCGGGGGCCCTCTCTACGAGCAGTACTTC,CSARSPGGPLYEQYF
TRBD2,NA,TRBJ2-7,TRBV28,TGTGCCAGCAGTTTAGGGGGACTAGCGGGGATCTACGAGCAGTACTTC,CASSLGGLAGIYEQYF
NA,few,TRBJ2-3,TRBV29-1,TGCAGCGTTTCAGGGTTACCCACAGATACGCAGTATTTT,CSVSGLPTDTQYF
NA,few,TRBJ2-3,TRBV12-3/TRBV12-4,TGTGCCAGCACCGAGGGTAATCGCGTGGCAGATACGCAGTATTTT,CASTEGNRVADTQYF
NA,NA,TRBJ1-1,TRBV7-2,TGTGCCAGCAGCTACCAGAGGCGTGACACTGAAGCTTTCTTT,CASSYQRRDTEAFF
NA,few,TRBJ2-3,TRBV20-1,TGCAGTGCTTGGGCTAGCGGCACAGATACGCAGTATTTT,CSAWASGTDTQYF
TRBD1,NA,TRBJ2-1,TRBV29-1,TGCAGCGCCCGGGACAGGGGGGGAAACATTCAGTTCTTC,CSARDRGGNIQFF
TRBD1,NA,TRBJ1-1,TRBV7-8,TGTGCCAGCAACTTAGTACTAGGGGGCGGAACTGAAGCTTTCTTT,CASNLVLGGGTEAFF
TRBD2,NA,TRBJ2-3,TRBV20-1,TGCAGTGCCCGAGCTAGCGGGGGGGCGGAGGGAAATACGCAGTATTTT,CSARASGGAEGNTQYF
TRBD1,few,TRBJ2-5,TRBV2,TGTGCCAGCAGTGAAGCGCTCGGGACAGGGGTAGAGACCCAGTACTTC,CASSEALGTGVETQYF
TRBD1,NA,TRBJ2-7,TRBV4-2,TGTGCCAGCAGCCAAGAGCCGACAGGGGACGAGCAGTACTTC,CASSQEPTGDEQYF
NA,few,TRBJ1-5,TRBV27,TGTGCCAGCAGTGACCAGATAACAAATAGCAATCAGCCCCAGCATTTT,CASSDQITNSNQPQHF
TRBD1,many,TRBJ2-4,TRBV4-3,TGCGCCAGCAGCCAAGAGACAGGGGGCCGGAACATTCAGTACTTC,CASSQETGGRNIQYF
NA,few,TRBJ2-7,TRBV6-2/TRBV6-3,TGTGCCAGCAGTAGGGTGCCTCCTTCGAACGAGCAGTACTTC,CASSRVPPSNEQYF
NA,few,TRBJ2-5,TRBV7-2,TGTGCCAGCAGCCCCGAAACTTCACAAGAGACCCAGTACTTC,CASSPETSQETQYF
TRBD1,NA,TRBJ1-1,TRBV7-6,TGTGCCAGCAGCCCTAAGGGGGCAGGGGGCCCTGAAGCTTTCTTT,CASSPKGAGGPEAFF
TRBD2,NA,TRBJ2-1,TRBV4-3,TGCGCCAGCAGCCAAGATTTTGGACTAGCGGGGGGCCTGTTCTTC,CASSQDFGLAGGLFF
NA,once,TRBJ1-5,TRBV7-8,TGTGCCAGCAGCTCGGGCAGATTTTATAGCAATCAGCCCCAGCATTTT,CASSSGRFYSNQPQHF
NA,NA,TRBJ1-2,TRBV5-6,TGTGCCAGCAGCCTAGGCCTAATACTCTATGGCTACACCTTC,CASSLGLILYGYTF
NA,few,TRBJ2-1,TRBV5-1,TGCGCCAGCAGCTTGGCCATAGGGGGATCCTACAATGAGCAGTTCTTC,CASSLAIGGSYNEQFF
NA,few,TRBJ2-6,TRBV7-8,TGTGCCAGCAGCTTAGCTTTAGTAGGCTCTGGGGCCAACGTCCTGACTTTC,CASSLALVGSGANVLTF
NA,NA,TRBJ2-1,TRBV4-1,TGCGCCAGCAGCCAGCTGGAGACCCAGTTCTTC,CASSQLETQFF
NA,few,TRBJ1-2,TRBV20-1,TGCAGTGCTAGAAAGGCAGCTAACTATGGCTACACCTTC,CSARKAANYGYTF
NA,NA,TRBJ1-5,TRBV7-6,TGTGCCAGCAGCTCTGGGGGAAGGAATCAGCCCCAGCATTTT,CASSSGGRNQPQHF
NA,NA,TRBJ2-3,TRBV20-1,TGCAGTGCCAACTTAGTTGGCACAGATACGCAGTATTTT,CSANLVGTDTQYF
TRBD1,NA,TRBJ2-7,TRBV6-2/TRBV6-3,TGTGCCAGCAGTTACTCGATTAGGTTTTTTTTGGGACAGTCCTACGAGCAGTACTTC,CASSYSIRFFLGQSYEQYF
TRBD1,NA,TRBJ2-5,TRBV20-1,TGCAGTGCTAGAGAAAACAGGGGGCTGGGACAAGAGACCCAGTACTTC,CSARENRGLGQETQYF
NA,few,TRBJ2-5,TRBV7-2,TGTGCCAGCAGCTCCCGAACAGAGACCCAGTACTTC,CASSSRTETQYF
NA,few,TRBJ2-7,TRBV7-2,TGTGCCAGCAGCTCTCAACTCGACTCCTACGAGCAGTACTTC,CASSSQLDSYEQYF
TRBD2,few,TRBJ2-4,TRBV7-6,TGTGCCAGCAGCCCGCGGGGGGGCAAGAACATTCAGTACTTC,CASSPRGGKNIQYF
NA,NA,TRBJ1-2,TRBV29-1,TGCAGCGTTGTAGGGGGAAGTGACAACTATGGCTACACCTTC,CSVVGGSDNYGYTF
NA,few,TRBJ2-5,TRBV29-1,TGCAGCGTTCTGCCCCAAGAGACCCAGTACTTC,CSVLPQETQYF
NA,NA,TRBJ1-2,TRBV7-2,TGTGCCAGCAGCTATCACCTTAACTATGGCTACACCTTC,CASSYHLNYGYTF
TRBD1,NA,TRBJ2-7,TRBV11-1,TGTGCCAGCAGCTTAGGACATGGGACAGCTATCTACGAGCAGTACTTC,CASSLGHGTAIYEQYF
TRBD2,many,TRBJ2-1,TRBV20-1,TGCAGTGCCAGGGGACTAGCGGGAGACAATGAGCAGTTCTTC,CSARGLAGDNEQFF
NA,NA,TRBJ1-2,TRBV7-9,TGTGCCAGCAGCTTAGAACTTTCAAATGGCTACACCTTC,CASSLELSNGYTF
TRBD2,NA,TRBJ2-1,TRBV9,TGTGCCAGCAGCGATTGGGGGGGTGGTGAGCAGTTCTTC,CASSDWGGGEQFF
TRBD1,NA,TRBJ1-4,TRBV9,TGTGCCAGCAGCGTAGAGACACAGGGGGGAAAACTGTTTTTT,CASSVETQGGKLFF
NA,NA,TRBJ2-1,TRBV19,TGTGCCAGTAGTATAGACGCCAGGCGATACAATGAGCAGTTCTTC,CASSIDARRYNEQFF
NA,NA,TRBJ2-7,TRBV7-9,TGTGCCAGCAGCCAGTCCGGGCGGGACGAAGCCTACGAGCAGTACTTC,CASSQSGRDEAYEQYF
NA,once,TRBJ1-5,TRBV12-3/TRBV12-4,TGTGCCAGCAGCTTGTTTGCCCTGGGGAATCAGCCCCAGCATTTT,CASSLFALGNQPQHF
NA,NA,TRBJ1-2,TRBV7-2,TGTGCCAGCAGCTGGACTGTCGGGGGAACAACTGTAGGCTACACCTTC,CASSWTVGGTTVGYTF